This TCR beta chain was observed in a study of T cells after yellow fever vaccination. The V gene lost 3 bases and the J gene lost 0 bases, with 9 bases spanning the gap. The CDR3 totals 16 residues. Broader study findings: It was a weaker secondary response, yet one that peaked faster, at day 5 versus 15.

Template switching with 5'RACE generated the TCR cDNA and added a universal primer site and UMIs. TCRdb ran MiXCR on the 5' RACE reads and lists one entry per CDR3 protein. The sample consists of some 350,000 distinct CDR3 sequences, around 4.1% of them appearing once. Concerning this clonotype itself: Its antigen remains unidentified.

This clonotype originated in a man aged 18-30 years who received the YFV17D yellow fever vaccine. This chain links TRBV12-3 or TRBV12-4 with TRBJ2-6; D uncertain. The sample in question was PBMCs, obtained 5 days after the yellow fever booster vaccination. The chain's CDR3 is CASSFLAFSGANVLTF. CDR3 nucleotide sequence: TGTGCCAGCAGTTTCTTGGCATTCTCTGGGGCCAACGTCCTGACTTTC.